This T cell receptor beta chain was profiled in a study of blood T cell repertoires in COVID-19 (dated by TCRdb to 2018 to 2021). Background on the whole study: Samples from collaborators originated in the United States, Italy and Spain and spanned both the acute and convalescent phases of COVID-19. The prospective study material was composed of cDNA or gDNA derived from T cells, B-cell-depleted T cells, or PBMCs. Subjects who had been exposed to COVID-19, were actively infected with it, or had recovered from it provided the deeply sampled blood TCRbeta repertoires that made up the dataset. The repertoires were made available in a free public database intended to serve as a resource for research on the immune response to SARS-CoV-2. The samples were drawn from the first 160 participants of the ongoing ImmuneRACE study and from 950 to 1,500 subjects provided by 6 global collaborators. The sample metadata nearly always contained a de-identified subject ID, COVID-19 status, age in years and sex. Where available, HLA class I and class II types were obtained from metadata supplied by the sample provider rather than from assay-based typing. The study at large found these results: The quantity of clinical and demographic metadata differed by source and by participant and was supplied without curation.

Of note for this clone: Its antigen is currently not known. Within one base of it there is no much larger clone, and no base qualities were kept.

The collaborating institutions used their own protocols to collect whole blood in K2EDTA tubes. For TCRbeta analysis, collaborators shipped samples as frozen whole blood, isolated PBMCs, or DNA extracted from either of those sample types. The CDR3 holds 14 amino acids from the cysteine to the phenylalanine. Left in the record is the CDR3 DNA by itself, 42 bases read in frame from the first base. Trimming takes 1 base off V and 9 bases off J; junction bases not matched to a gene: 2. CDR1 and CDR2 (SGHDN, FVKESK) derive from the germline V gene. TCRbeta CDR3 regions were amplified from genomic DNA by means of the immunoSEQ Assay, a bias-controlled multiplex PCR. Per the source publication's procedure: The number of nucleated cells in each sample was estimated from the amplification of reference gene primers within the assay. To quantify the absolute abundance of each unique TCRbeta CDR3 rearrangement, sequence reads were collapsed and filtered. For each sample, productive Simpson clonality was calculated by taking the square root of Simpson's diversity index across productive rearrangements. The table comes from immuneACCESS by way of TCRdb, which keeps in-frame sequences with V and J called. Part of the clones is missing from these tables; in studies checked, under half for an unresolved V gene and the rest for unknown reasons. V and J calls and clone size are as listed in that table; D and trimming were resolved from the DNA. The sample has more than 150,000 clones on record, 85% to 95% of them singletons. The top ten constitute 0.5% to 0.55% of the sample.

This TCR was sampled from a man aged 45 to 65 with acute or convalescent COVID-19. The chain uses TRBV14 and TRBJ1-6; 8 bases in between match TRBD1. The sequenced material came from peripheral blood. The DNA sequence reads TGTGCCAGCAGCCAAGGACAGGGGATTTCACCCCTCCACTTT. Translation gives CASSQGQGISPLHF.